This T cell receptor (beta chain) was obtained from a study of T cell repertoires in cytomegalovirus infection. About the study: The authors used CMV epitopes that were HLA-C-restricted (recently identified) and HLA-B-restricted (well studied). It can be stated that public TCR beta signatures indicated CMV infection as well as a matching HLA type. Broader study findings: What dominated the ex vivo response were HLA-C-restricted CMV-specific TCR beta clonotypes.

A note on this clonotype: What it binds is unknown.

TCRdb passed the reads through MiXCR, listing each CDR3 protein once. The sample records around 710,000 distinct CDR3 sequences, 29% being singletons. Germline CDR1 is MGHRA and CDR2 is YSYEKL. The V and J ends lost 1 base and 3 bases respectively, with 3 bases between them. The length of the CDR3 is 13 residues. The chain combines TRBV4-1 with TRBJ2-2; no firm D call. The source is a human donor in good health (CMV status not recorded). Some clones in this sample may be carry-over from other donors' samples. The sample consisted of cultured CD8+ T cells from PBMCs, taken from culture after CMV antigen stimulation. CDR3 sequence (DNA): TGCGCCAGCAGCCAAGTACACACCGGGGAGCTGTTTTTT. Protein sequence: CASSQVHTGELFF.